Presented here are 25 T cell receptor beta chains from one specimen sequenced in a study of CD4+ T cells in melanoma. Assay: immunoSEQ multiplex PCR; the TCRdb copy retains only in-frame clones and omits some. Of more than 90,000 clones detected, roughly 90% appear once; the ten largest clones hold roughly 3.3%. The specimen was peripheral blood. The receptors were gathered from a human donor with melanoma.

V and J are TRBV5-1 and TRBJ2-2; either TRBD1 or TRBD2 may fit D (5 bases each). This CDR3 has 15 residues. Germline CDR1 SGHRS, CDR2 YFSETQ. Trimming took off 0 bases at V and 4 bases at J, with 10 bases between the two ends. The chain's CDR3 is CASSLGGDLTGELFF. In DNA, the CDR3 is TGCGCCAGCAGCTTGGGTGGGGACCTCACCGGGGAGCTGTTTTTT.

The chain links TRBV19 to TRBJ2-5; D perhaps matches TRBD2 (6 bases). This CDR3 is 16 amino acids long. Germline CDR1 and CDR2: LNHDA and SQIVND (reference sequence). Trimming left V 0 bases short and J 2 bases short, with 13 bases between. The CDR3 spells CASSIDHLGGQETQYF. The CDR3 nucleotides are TGTGCCAGTAGTATAGATCATTTAGGAGGGCAAGAGACCCAGTACTTC.

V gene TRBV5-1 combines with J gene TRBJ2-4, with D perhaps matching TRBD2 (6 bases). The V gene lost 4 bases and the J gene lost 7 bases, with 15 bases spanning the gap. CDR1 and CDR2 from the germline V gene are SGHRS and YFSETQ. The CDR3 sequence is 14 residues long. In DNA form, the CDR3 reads TGCGCCAGCAGCCCCTCCCTAGCGACCAACATTCAGTACTTC. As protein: CASSPSLATNIQYF.

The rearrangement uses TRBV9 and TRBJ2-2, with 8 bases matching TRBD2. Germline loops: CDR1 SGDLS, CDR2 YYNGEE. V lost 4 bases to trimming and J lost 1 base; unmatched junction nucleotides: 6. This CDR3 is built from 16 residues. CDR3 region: CASSPRTSGNTGELFF. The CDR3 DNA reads TGTGCCAGCAGCCCCCGAACTAGCGGGAACACCGGGGAGCTGTTTTTT.

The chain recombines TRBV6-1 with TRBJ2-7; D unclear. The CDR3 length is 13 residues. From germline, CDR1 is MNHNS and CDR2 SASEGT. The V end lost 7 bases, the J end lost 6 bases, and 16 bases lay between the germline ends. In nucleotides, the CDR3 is TGTGCCAGCACTTTAACGGACGGGCTCGAGCAGTACTTC. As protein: CASTLTDGLEQYF.

CDR3 coding DNA: TGTGCCAGCAGTGCCCGGCGGGGGGCCAACGTCCTGACTTTC. This encodes CASSARRGANVLTF. This chain links TRBV6-1 with TRBJ2-6; no firm D call. The germline V gene has CDR1 MNHNS and CDR2 SASEGT. This CDR3 has 14 residues. Trimming pared 4 bases from V and 4 bases from J, leaving 8 bases between.

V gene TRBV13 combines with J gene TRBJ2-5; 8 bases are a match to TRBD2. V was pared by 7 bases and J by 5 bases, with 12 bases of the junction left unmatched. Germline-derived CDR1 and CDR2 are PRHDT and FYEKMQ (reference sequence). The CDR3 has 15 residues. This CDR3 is CASMLTGGAEETQYF. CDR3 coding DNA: TGTGCCAGCATGTTAACGGGGGGGGCCGAGGAGACCCAGTACTTC.

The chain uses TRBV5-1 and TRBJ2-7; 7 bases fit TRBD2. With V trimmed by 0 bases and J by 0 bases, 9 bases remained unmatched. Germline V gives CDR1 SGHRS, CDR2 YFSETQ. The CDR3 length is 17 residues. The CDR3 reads CASSLALGGVPSYEQYF. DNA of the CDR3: TGCGCCAGCAGCTTGGCCTTGGGGGGGGTACCCTCCTACGAGCAGTACTTC.

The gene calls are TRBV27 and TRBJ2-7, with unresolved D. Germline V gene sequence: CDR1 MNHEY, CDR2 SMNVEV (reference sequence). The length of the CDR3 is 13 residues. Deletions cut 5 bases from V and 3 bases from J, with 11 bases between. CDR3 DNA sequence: TGTGCCAGCAGTGGCCCCCTAGGCTACGAGCAGTACTTC. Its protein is CASSGPLGYEQYF.

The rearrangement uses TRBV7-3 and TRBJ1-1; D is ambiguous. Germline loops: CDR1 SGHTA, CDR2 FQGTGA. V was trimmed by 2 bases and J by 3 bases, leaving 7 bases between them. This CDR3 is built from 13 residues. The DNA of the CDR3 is TGTGCCAGCAGCTTAGATTGGGACACTGAAGCTTTCTTT. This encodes CASSLDWDTEAFF.

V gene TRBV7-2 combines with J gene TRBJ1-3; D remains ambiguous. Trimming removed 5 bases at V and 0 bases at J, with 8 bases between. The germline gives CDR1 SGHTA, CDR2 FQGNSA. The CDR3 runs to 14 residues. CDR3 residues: CASSLQSSGNTIYF. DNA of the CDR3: TGTGCCAGCAGCCTACAAAGCTCTGGAAACACCATATATTTT. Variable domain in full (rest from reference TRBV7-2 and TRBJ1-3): GAGVSQSPSNKVTEKGKDVELRCDPISGHTALYWYRQSLGQGLEFLIYFQGNSAPDKSGLPSDRFSAERTGGSVSTLTIQRTQQEDSAVYLCASSLQSSGNTIYFGEGSWLTVV.

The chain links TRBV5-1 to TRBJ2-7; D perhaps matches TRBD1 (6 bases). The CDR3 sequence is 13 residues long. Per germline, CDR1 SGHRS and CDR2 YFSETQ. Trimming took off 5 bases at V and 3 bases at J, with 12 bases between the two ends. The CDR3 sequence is CASSRDTFYEQYF. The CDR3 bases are TGCGCCAGCAGTCGGGACACCTTCTACGAGCAGTACTTC.

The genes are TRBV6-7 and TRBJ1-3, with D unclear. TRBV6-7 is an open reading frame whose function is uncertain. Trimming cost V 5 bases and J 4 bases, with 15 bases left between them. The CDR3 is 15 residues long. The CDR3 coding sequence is TGTGCCAGCAGTCCAGTCCTACAACGGGGAAACACCATATATTTT. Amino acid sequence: CASSPVLQRGNTIYF.

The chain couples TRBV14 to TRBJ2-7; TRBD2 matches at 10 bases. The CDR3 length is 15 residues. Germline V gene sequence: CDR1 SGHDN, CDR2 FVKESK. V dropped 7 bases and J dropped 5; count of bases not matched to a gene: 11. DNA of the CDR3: TGTGCCAGCAAGAGCGGGAGGGCCGTAAAGAACGAGCAGTACTTC. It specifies CASKSGRAVKNEQYF.

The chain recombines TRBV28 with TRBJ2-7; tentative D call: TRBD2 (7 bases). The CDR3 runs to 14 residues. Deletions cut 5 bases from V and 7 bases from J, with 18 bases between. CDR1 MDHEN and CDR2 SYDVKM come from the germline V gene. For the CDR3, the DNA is TGTGCCAGCAGTCCCGGGGGGCGCGTGGGGGAGCAGTACTTC. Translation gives CASSPGGRVGEQYF.

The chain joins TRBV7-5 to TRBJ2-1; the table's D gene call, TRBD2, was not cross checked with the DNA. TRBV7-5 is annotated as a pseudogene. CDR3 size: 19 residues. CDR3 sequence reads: CVRSSEGTSGPSSYNEQFF. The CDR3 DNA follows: TGTGTCAGAAGCTCCGAGGGGACTAGCGGGCCAAGCTCCTACAATGAGCAGTTCTTC.

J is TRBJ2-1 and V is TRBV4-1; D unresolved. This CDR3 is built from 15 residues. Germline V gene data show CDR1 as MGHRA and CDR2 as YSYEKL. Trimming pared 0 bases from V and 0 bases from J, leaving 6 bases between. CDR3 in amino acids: CASSQETVSYNEQFF. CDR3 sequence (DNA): TGCGCCAGCAGCCAAGAGACCGTCTCCTACAATGAGCAGTTCTTC.

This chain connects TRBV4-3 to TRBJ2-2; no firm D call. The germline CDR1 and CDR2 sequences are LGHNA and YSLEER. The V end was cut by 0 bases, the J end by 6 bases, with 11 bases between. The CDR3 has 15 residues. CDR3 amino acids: CASSQEDRPAGELFF. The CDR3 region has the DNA TGCGCCAGCAGCCAAGAGGACCGCCCGGCCGGGGAGCTGTTTTTT.

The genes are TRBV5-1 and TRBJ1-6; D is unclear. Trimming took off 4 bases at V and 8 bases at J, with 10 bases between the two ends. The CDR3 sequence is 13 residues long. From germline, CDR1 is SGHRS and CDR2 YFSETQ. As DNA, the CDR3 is TGCGCCAGCAGCCCCGCAGTAGATTCACCCCTCCACTTT. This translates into CASSPAVDSPLHF. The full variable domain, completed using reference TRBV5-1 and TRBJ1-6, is KAGVTQTPRYLIKTRGQQVTLSCSPISGHRSVSWYQQTPGQGLQFLFEYFSETQRNKGNFPGRFSGRQFSNSRSEMNVSTLELGDSALYLCASSPAVDSPLHFGNGTRLTVT.

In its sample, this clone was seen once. The CDR3 protein is CASSLGQANEKLFF. CDR3 in DNA: TGCGCCAGCAGCTTGGGACAGGCTAATGAAAAACTGTTTTTT. The rearrangement uses TRBV5-1 and TRBJ1-4; TRBD1 is a possible D gene (6 bases). CDR1 SGHRS and CDR2 YFSETQ come from the germline V gene. The length of the CDR3 is 14 residues. Trimming took 0 bases from V and 3 from J, leaving 6 bases between them. The variable domain in full, completed from reference TRBV5-1 and TRBJ1-4, reads KAGVTQTPRYLIKTRGQQVTLSCSPISGHRSVSWYQQTPGQGLQFLFEYFSETQRNKGNFPGRFSGRQFSNSRSEMNVSTLELGDSALYLCASSLGQANEKLFFGSGTQLSVL.

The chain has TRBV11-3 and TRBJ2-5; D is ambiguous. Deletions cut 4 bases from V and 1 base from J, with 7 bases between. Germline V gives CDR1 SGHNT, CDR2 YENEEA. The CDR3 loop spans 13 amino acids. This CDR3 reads CASSYGLQETQYF. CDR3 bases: TGTGCCAGCAGCTACGGGCTCCAAGAGACCCAGTACTTC.

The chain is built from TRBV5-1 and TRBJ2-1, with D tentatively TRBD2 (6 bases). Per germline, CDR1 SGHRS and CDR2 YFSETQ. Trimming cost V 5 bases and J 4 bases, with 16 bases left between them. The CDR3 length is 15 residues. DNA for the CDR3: TGCGCCAGCAGTTCCTCGGGGGTTAGATACAATGAGCAGTTCTTC. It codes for CASSSSGVRYNEQFF. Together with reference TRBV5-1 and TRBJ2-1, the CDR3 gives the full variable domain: KAGVTQTPRYLIKTRGQQVTLSCSPISGHRSVSWYQQTPGQGLQFLFEYFSETQRNKGNFPGRFSGRQFSNSRSEMNVSTLELGDSALYLCASSSSGVRYNEQFFGPGTRLTVL.

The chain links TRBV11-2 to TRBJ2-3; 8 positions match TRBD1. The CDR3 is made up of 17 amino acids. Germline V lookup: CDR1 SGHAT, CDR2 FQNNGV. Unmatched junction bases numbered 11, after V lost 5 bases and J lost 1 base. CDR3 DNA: TGTGCCAGCAGCCCAACCCCCCCGGGACAGGGCACAGATACGCAGTATTTT. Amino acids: CASSPTPPGQGTDTQYF.

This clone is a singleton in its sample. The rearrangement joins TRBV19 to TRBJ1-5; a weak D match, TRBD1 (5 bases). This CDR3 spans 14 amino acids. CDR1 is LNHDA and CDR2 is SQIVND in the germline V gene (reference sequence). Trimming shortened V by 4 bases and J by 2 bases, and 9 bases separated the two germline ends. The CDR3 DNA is TGTGCCAGTAGTAATAGGGGACGCAATCAGCCCCAGCATTTT. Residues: CASSNRGRNQPQHF.

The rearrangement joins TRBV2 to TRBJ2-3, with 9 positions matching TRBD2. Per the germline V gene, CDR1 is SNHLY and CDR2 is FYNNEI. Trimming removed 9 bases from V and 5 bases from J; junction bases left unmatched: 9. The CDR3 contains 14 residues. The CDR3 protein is CARGGGGAEDTQYF. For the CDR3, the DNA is TGTGCCAGAGGGGGCGGGGGGGCGGAAGATACGCAGTATTTT.